The 9 T cell receptor beta chains below were found in one sample sequenced in a study of T cell responses to AZD1222 COVID-19 vaccine. Generated by immunoSEQ multiplex PCR, the TCRdb table keeps only in-frame clones and is missing some. The data contain tens of thousands of clones, 90% to 95% of them singletons. The source was peripheral blood, collected on day 0 of AZD1222 vaccination. Receptors originate from an adult in good health.

The V gene is TRBV12-3 or TRBV12-4, the J gene TRBJ2-3; 7 bases map to TRBD2. The CDR3 has 13 residues. V was clipped by 4 bases and J by 6 bases; unmatched bases: 4. The CDR3 sequence is CASSSLGGDTQYF. Here the CDR3 DNA reads TGTGCCAGCAGTTCCTTGGGGGGGGATACGCAGTATTTT.

The rearrangement joins TRBV6-2 or TRBV6-3 to TRBJ2-3, with 7 bases matching TRBD1. Germline lookup yields CDR1 MNHEY and CDR2 SVGEGT. The CDR3 length is 15 residues. V gave up 0 bases and J gave up 1 base; unmatched junction bases: 1. CDR3 amino acids: CASSYSGQGTDTQYF. The DNA for the CDR3 is TGTGCCAGCAGTTACTCTGGACAGGGCACAGATACGCAGTATTTT.

The genes are TRBV3-1 (or the pseudogene TRBV3-2) and TRBJ1-2; no reliable D call. The V end lost 3 bases, the J end lost 4 bases, and 15 bases lay between the germline ends. The CDR3 runs to 15 residues. CDR1 and CDR2 (germline): LGHDT, YNNKEL (reference sequence). In nucleotides, the CDR3 is TGTGCCAGCAGCCAGCTTTTCCGGGCCTTCTATGGCTACACCTTC. This sequence encodes CASSQLFRAFYGYTF.

The gene calls are TRBV9 and TRBJ1-6; D ambiguous. Trimming cost V 0 bases and J 5 bases, with 6 bases left between them. Germline V gene sequence: CDR1 SGDLS, CDR2 YYNGEE. This CDR3 is 14 amino acids long. The CDR3 DNA follows: TGTGCCAGCAGCGTAGTCGAAGATAATTCACCCCTCCACTTT. Residues: CASSVVEDNSPLHF.

This sequence joins TRBV9 and TRBJ2-1; 14 positions agree with TRBD2. Germline values: CDR1 SGDLS, CDR2 YYNGEE. The CDR3 runs 17 residues. V trimming: 3 bases; J trimming: 5 bases; junction bases outside the gene matches: 7. The CDR3 nucleotides are TGTGCCAGCAGCGCCAGACTAGCGGGAGGGATTAACAATGAGCAGTTCTTC. Translated, it gives CASSARLAGGINNEQFF.

V usage is TRBV28 and J usage is TRBJ1-2; D not certain. The CDR3 is made up of 12 amino acids. Germline CDR1 MDHEN, CDR2 SYDVKM. Trimming removed 9 bases from V and 7 bases from J, with 15 bases in between. CDR3 residues: CASLLEGPGYTF. In DNA, the CDR3 is TGTGCCAGTCTCCTGGAGGGCCCTGGCTACACCTTC.

The gene calls are TRBV2 and TRBJ1-1, with 9 bases identical to TRBD1. Germline CDR1 SNHLY, CDR2 FYNNEI. V shed 7 bases and J 5 bases; nucleotides not matched to a gene: 17. The CDR3 contains 17 residues. Here the CDR3 reads CASTRDHYRGRSTEAFF. The CDR3 DNA sequence: TGTGCCAGCACCAGGGACCACTACAGGGGGCGGTCGACTGAAGCTTTCTTT.

The chain has TRBV6-5 and TRBJ2-7; D unclear. V dropped 8 bases and J dropped 0 bases, with 5 bases sitting between them. Germline V CDR1 and CDR2: MNHEY, SVGAGI. The CDR3 spans 11 residues. The DNA of the CDR3 is TGTGCCAGCCACAACTCCTACGAGCAGTACTTC. Protein sequence: CASHNSYEQYF.

The chain employs TRBV3-1 (or the pseudogene TRBV3-2) and TRBJ2-7; 8 nucleotides line up with TRBD2. The CDR3 is made up of 19 amino acids. CDR1 is LGHDT and CDR2 is YNNKEL in the germline V gene (reference sequence). The V and J ends lost 0 bases and 2 bases, in that order; junction bases with no gene match: 15. The CDR3 sequence is CASSQDGGLGTSGAYEQYF. CDR3 DNA: TGTGCCAGCAGCCAAGATGGGGGACTGGGAACTAGCGGAGCCTACGAGCAGTACTTC.